This T cell receptor beta chain was found in a study of chemoradiotherapy in HPV16-positive cancers (dated by TCRdb to between 2021 and 2023). Regarding the study in general: Candidate HPV-specific T-cell clones and common TCR motifs were defined by functional T-cell assays performed on cells from a couple of HPV16-positive patients. The candidate HPV-specific TCRs and motifs were subsequently tracked in TCR repertoires obtained from about 79 patients with HPV-related cancers. The study set out to ask whether T-cell immunity against the HPV oncoproteins E6 and E7 changes over the course of chemoradiotherapy and whether that immunity affects survival. Findings and caveats that apply to the study as a whole: Expansion of candidate HPV-specific clones and E7-related TCR motifs was observed in the tumor microenvironment during treatment, whereas no such expansion was observed for non-HPV-specific T cells. The functional definition of HPV-specific T cells was derived from only two HPV16-positive patients, and the survival association was reported for HPV16-positive patients. Improved recurrence-free survival in HPV16-positive patients was associated with expansion of HPV-responsive T cells during chemoradiotherapy.

CDR1 and CDR2 are read off the germline V gene as MNHNS and SASEGT. Including cysteine and phenylalanine, the CDR3 has 16 amino acids. The DNA shown is the 48-base CDR3, in frame from base 1. V is reduced by 4 bases and J by 8 bases, leaving a spacing of 20 bases between them. In regard to this clone: Its antigen remains undetermined. Nothing much larger sits one base from this clone, and base qualities are not available.

Receptor libraries were prepared by the immunoSEQ multiplex PCR assay. Not all clones reach the TCRdb copy of this immuneACCESS table, which keeps in-frame sequences only. Checked studies attribute under half of the gap to unresolved V genes and leave the rest unexplained. The sample contains some 9,800 clones, about 91% of them found a single time. Roughly an eighth of the sample is held by the ten biggest clonotypes. Repertoires were sampled multiple times during chemoradiotherapy, which allowed clonal expansion in the tumor microenvironment to be followed. This clonotype was obtained from a human donor with HPV-associated anogenital cancer. The sample was blood, taken from a patient who underwent chemoradiotherapy. The chain employs TRBV6-1 and TRBJ1-4, with TRBD1 as a weak D call on 5 bases. The CDR3: CASSGHSGTGGEKLFF. The DNA is TGTGCCAGCAGTGGGCACTCCGGGACTGGAGGGGAAAAACTGTTTTTT.